This is a list of T cell receptor beta chains from one sample in a study of response to subunit inactivated influenza vaccine. TCRdb processed the RT-PCR reads anew with MiXCR; each CDR3 protein has one entry. The table includes over 750,000 distinct CDR3 sequences, around 20% detected once. The sequencing here drew on PBMCs from blood, taken more than 4 days after vaccination. Source of these receptors: a man between 50 and 59 years old who received an inactivated influenza vaccine. The CDR3 runs from the conserved cysteine through the conserved F or W. A D gene is named only where the DNA matches it firmly. Clone size appears in some rows only: once, few, many, or a class for an expanded clone.

TGTGCCAGCAGCGGGGGGACACCCGACTGGGGCGAGCAGTACTTC	CASSGGTPDWGEQYF	TRBV7-9	TRBJ2-7	15	-	-
TGTGCCAGCAGTTTGGAATCGGGGGGGCCCTATGGCTACACCTTC	CASSLESGGPYGYTF	TRBV12-3/TRBV12-4	TRBJ1-2	15	-	-
TGTGCCAGCAGCCCAAGGACAACCCGCGGCCCTATCACCGGGGAGCTGTTTTTT	CASSPRTTRGPITGELFF	TRBV7-6	TRBJ2-2	18	-	-
TGTGCCAGCAGCTTACGACCTAGCGGGAGTATAGTACCCGAGCAGTACTTC	CASSLRPSGSIVPEQYF	TRBV7-9	TRBJ2-7	17	many	TRBD2
TGTGCCAGCAGCCAAGGCGCAGGGTTGGACACCGGGGAGCTGTTTTTT	CASSQGAGLDTGELFF	TRBV3-1	TRBJ2-2	16	-	-
TGTGCCAGCAGCTCGGGTGTGGGCGGGAGACTCGCCGATACGCAGTATTTT	CASSSGVGGRLADTQYF	TRBV7-6	TRBJ2-3	17	many	TRBD2
TGTGCCATGTCCAGGGCCGGGGGCAACTACAATGAGCAGTTCTTC	CAMSRAGGNYNEQFF	TRBV7-9	TRBJ2-1	15	-	-
TGTGCCAGCAGAACCGGGACAGGGGGCGGTACCGGGGAGCTGTTTTTT	CASRTGTGGGTGELFF	TRBV6-1	TRBJ2-2	16	many	TRBD1
TGCAGCGTAGAGCTGGACAGGGGTTCCTACGAGCAGTACTTC	CSVELDRGSYEQYF	TRBV29-1	TRBJ2-7	14	few	TRBD1
TGTGCCAGCAGCTTTGTAGCGGGGGGCCGATTTAAACAAGAGACCCAGTACTTC	CASSFVAGGRFKQETQYF	TRBV12-1	TRBJ2-5	18	-	-
TGTGCCAGCAGCTTATGGCCAGGGGGCAAAGGCACTGAAGCTTTCTTT	CASSLWPGGKGTEAFF	TRBV7-8	TRBJ1-1	16	many	TRBD1
TGTGCCAGCAGCTTAACGATCGGTCAGGGGGGAGAGACCCAGTACTTC	CASSLTIGQGGETQYF	TRBV11-1	TRBJ2-5	16	-	-
TGTGCCAGCAGTTGGGACAGCAACACTAACTATGGCTACACCTTC	CASSWDSNTNYGYTF	TRBV6-5	TRBJ1-2	15	-	TRBD1
TGTGCCAGCAGTGGGGTAGGAATAAGCAATCAGCCCCAGCATTTT	CASSGVGISNQPQHF	TRBV2	TRBJ1-5	15	-	-
TGTGCCAGCAGCCAACCTAGCGGGTACAATGAGCAGTTCTTC	CASSQPSGYNEQFF	TRBV4-2	TRBJ2-1	14	-	TRBD2
TGTGCCTGGAGTGAGCCAGGAACAACAGATACGCAGTATTTT	CAWSEPGTTDTQYF	TRBV30	TRBJ2-3	14	-	-
TGCGCCAGCAGCTTGGACCCGGGGAATGAAGCTTTCTTT	CASSLDPGNEAFF	TRBV5-1	TRBJ1-1	13	once	-
TGTGCCAGCAGCCCCCCCGGAGCCGCGGGGAAGACCCAGTACTTC	CASSPPGAAGKTQYF	TRBV6-4	TRBJ2-5	15	few	-
TGCAGTGCTAGCCACGGACAGGGTAACCCCTACGAGCAGTACTTC	CSASHGQGNPYEQYF	TRBV20-1	TRBJ2-7	15	-	TRBD1
TGTGCCAGCAGTTTTATTCGCAGCGGGGGGACTTTTAGCACAGATACGCAGTATTTT	CASSFIRSGGTFSTDTQYF	TRBV28	TRBJ2-3	19	-	TRBD2
TGTGCCAGCAGTGAAGTGGGGACGCAGTATTTT	CASSEVGTQYF	TRBV2	TRBJ2-3	11	few	-
TGTGCCAGCAGTGAACAGGGCGTGAGGGATGGGTTT	CASSEQGVRDGF	TRBV6-1	TRBJ1-1	12	-	-
TGTGCCAGCAGCCAACTCTGGCGGGAGGGCCCTGGGGCCAACGTCCTGACTTTC	CASSQLWREGPGANVLTF	TRBV4-2	TRBJ2-6	18	-	TRBD2